This T cell receptor (beta chain) appears in the sequencing data of a study of T-cell reconstitution after alpha-beta-depleted transplantation in children. Molecular barcoding with unique molecular identifiers was used for the TCRbeta library. In TCRdb, the PCR reads were re-called with MiXCR into one record per CDR3 protein. The sample carries approximately 500,000 distinct CDR3 sequences, roughly 10% recorded once. The V segment lost 6 bases and the J segment 0 bases; nucleotides outside the gene matches: 9. The CDR3 runs to 16 residues. CDR1 KGHSH and CDR2 LQKENI come from the germline V gene. The origin of this receptor is a child younger than 10 with inherited bone marrow failure, due to receive a stem cell transplant. The material was PBMCs, obtained before TCRalphabeta/CD19-depleted stem cell transplant. The rearrangement links TRBV18 to TRBJ2-7; TRBD2 agrees at 9 bases. CDR3 in DNA: TGTGCCAGCTCCATGACTAGCGGTGAGAGCTCCTACGAGCAGTACTTC. This sequence encodes CASSMTSGESSYEQYF.